Shown below are 9 T cell receptor beta chains from a single sample sequenced in a study of T-cell reconstitution after alpha-beta-depleted transplantation in children (dated by TCRdb to about 2016). Receptors were amplified or captured by PCR. Sequencing took place on an Illumina HiSeq 2500. TCR library preparation used molecular barcoding, with unique molecular identifiers applied to normalize quantification of the TCRbeta repertoire. TCRdb reprocessed the public reads (quality trimming at Q25 with fastp, clone calling with MiXCR) and kept in-frame beta chains. For every CDR3 protein sequence, its rows merge into one entry that carries the most common genes and DNA. This sample lists 500,000 to 650,000 distinct CDR3 sequences; approximately 10% were detected once. The ten largest clonotypes hold around 15% of the sample. The treatment or condition tag for this specimen amounts to: allogeneic hematopoietic cell transplantation with graft depleted of TCRalphabeta T cells and CD19 B cells.

Specimen: PBMCs, mostly from graft donor cells, collected 180 days after TCRalphabeta/CD19-depleted stem cell transplant. Every receptor here comes from a female patient aged 2-9 years who had a stem cell transplant for aplastic anemia, so the T cells may come from the graft donor.

The CDR3 nucleotides read TGTGCCAGCATTAAGGCGAGGAGCTCCTACAATGAGCAGTTCTTC. As protein: CASIKARSSYNEQFF. The rearrangement links TRBV12-3 or TRBV12-4 to TRBJ2-1; D is unresolved. The CDR3 is made up of 15 amino acids. The V end was cut by 7 bases, the J end by 0 bases, with 13 bases between.

The table lists this clonotype with many counts. The chain is built from TRBV18 and TRBJ2-7; 8 bases are a match to TRBD1. Losses at the gene ends were 1 base for V and 6 bases for J; bases not matched to a gene: 8. CDR1 and CDR2 (germline): KGHSH, LQKENI. CDR3 size: 15 residues. The CDR3 DNA reads as TGTGCCAGCTCACCACGGTCCACAGGGGGAGGCGAGCAGTACGTC. It yields the protein CASSPRSTGGGEQYV.

The chain uses TRBV20-1 and TRBJ1-2, with unresolved D. V shed 0 bases and J shed 4 bases, with 6 bases lying between them. CDR1 and CDR2 from the germline V gene are DFQATT and SNEGSKA (reference sequence). The length of the CDR3 is 12 residues. CDR3 DNA sequence: TGCAGTGCTAGAGAGGGCACCTATGGCTACACCTTC. Its protein is CSAREGTYGYTF.

V is TRBV5-6 and J is TRBJ1-2; D remains unclear. Germline V gene lookup returns CDR1 SGHDT and CDR2 YYEEEE. CDR3 length: 13 residues. V was cut by 7 bases and J by 4 bases, with 14 bases left in between. The CDR3 bases are TGTGCCAGCGGCTCCTCGTCTGGCTATGGCTACACCTTC. Protein: CASGSSSGYGYTF.

This clonotype was seen ten or more times. This chain joins TRBV20-1 and TRBJ1-1; the match to TRBD1 covers 8 bases. V lost 0 bases and J lost 8; bases outside the gene matches: 11. The CDR3 is 15 residues long. Germline CDR1 reads DFQATT; CDR2 reads SNEGSKA (reference sequence). In DNA, the CDR3 is TGCAGTGCTAGAGATCGCCGGACAGGGAGGGTGGAAGCTTTCTTT. Amino acid sequence: CSARDRRTGRVEAFF.

The chain recombines TRBV24-1 with TRBJ1-1, with TRBD1 identical over 8 bases. The CDR3 runs to 14 residues. CDR1 and CDR2 (germline): KGHDR, SFDVKD. V lost 6 bases, J lost 1 base, and 3 bases stayed unmatched. CDR3 region: CATSTGTGNTEAFF. CDR3 DNA sequence: TGTGCCACCAGTACCGGGACAGGGAACACTGAAGCTTTCTTT.

This clonotype was seen many times. Germline is not matched at one junction end, which may reflect a read error. This chain connects TRBV5-1 to TRBJ2-1, with D unresolved. The CDR3 length is 12 residues. Germline values: CDR1 SGHRS, CDR2 YFSETQ. The CDR3 here is CASSLAGNEQFF. Written as DNA, the CDR3 is TGTGCCAGCAGCTTAGCCGGAAATGAGCAGTTCTTC.

J is TRBJ2-3 and V is TRBV20-1; 8 bases agree with TRBD2. The CDR3 contains 15 residues. The germline V gene has CDR1 DFQATT and CDR2 SNEGSKA (reference sequence). V lost 3 bases to trimming and J lost 2 bases; unmatched junction nucleotides: 7. In DNA, the CDR3 is TGCAGTGCTAGTAGGGCGGGAGGTGACACAGATACGCAGTATTTT. It translates to CSASRAGGDTDTQYF.

The rearrangement links TRBV28 to TRBJ2-3; D is possibly TRBD1 or TRBD2 (6 bases each). Germline values: CDR1 MDHEN, CDR2 SYDVKM. The CDR3 is 14 amino acids. V gave up 5 bases and J gave up 9 bases, with 18 bases separating them. DNA of the CDR3: TGTGCCAGCAGTCCACGGGACTGGGGGCGGACGCAGTATTTT. The encoded protein is CASSPRDWGRTQYF. The variable domain in full, completed from reference TRBV28 and TRBJ2-3, reads DVKVTQSSRYLVKRTGEKVFLECVQDMDHENMFWYRQDPGLGLRLIYFSYDVKMKEKGDIPEGYSVSREKKERFSLILESASTNQTSMYLCASSPRDWGRTQYFGPGTRLTVL.